The entry below gives a single T cell receptor beta chain sequence along with its context. Its target is not known. The data originate from a study of early T cells in non-severe SARS-CoV-2 infection. Study-level information: Sequenced material consisted of bulk RNA (from unsorted whole blood), and chains were unpaired. General observations from the study: Missing private and CD4 specificities, VDJdb matching favored anti-spike CD8 responses.

This CDR3 has 14 residues. Germline loops: CDR1 SGHRS, CDR2 YFSETQ. Trimming removed 4 bases at V and 2 bases at J, with 12 bases between. Researchers attached unique molecular identifiers to individual cDNA molecules. From the 5' RACE reads, TCRdb called clonotypes with MiXCR, one entry per CDR3 protein. The sample has about 76,000 distinct CDR3 sequences, around 11% seen once; the top ten hold around 4.7%. The source is an adult who was a healthcare worker with PCR-confirmed SARS-CoV-2 infection or an uninfected control (not recorded which). Sequenced input: whole blood. This chain connects TRBV5-1 to TRBJ1-1; D remains ambiguous. The CDR3 protein is CASSPRSANTEAFF. The CDR3 nucleotides are TGCGCCAGCAGCCCTCGGTCGGCAAACACTGAAGCTTTCTTT.